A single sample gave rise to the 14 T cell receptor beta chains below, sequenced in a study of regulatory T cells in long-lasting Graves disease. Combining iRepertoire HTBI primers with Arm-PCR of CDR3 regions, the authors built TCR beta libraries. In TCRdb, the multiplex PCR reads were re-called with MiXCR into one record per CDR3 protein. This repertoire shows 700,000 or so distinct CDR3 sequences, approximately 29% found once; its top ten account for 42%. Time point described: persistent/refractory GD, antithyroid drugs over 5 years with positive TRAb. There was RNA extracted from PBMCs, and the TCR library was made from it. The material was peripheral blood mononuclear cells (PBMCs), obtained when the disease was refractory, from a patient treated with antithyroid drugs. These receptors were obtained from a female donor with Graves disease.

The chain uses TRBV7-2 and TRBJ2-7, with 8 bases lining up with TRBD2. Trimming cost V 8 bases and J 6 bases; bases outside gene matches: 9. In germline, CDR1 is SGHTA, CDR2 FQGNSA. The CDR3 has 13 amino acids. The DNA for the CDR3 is TGTGCCAGCCGCAGGGCGGGAGGAGGCGAGCAGTACTTC. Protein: CASRRAGGGEQYF.

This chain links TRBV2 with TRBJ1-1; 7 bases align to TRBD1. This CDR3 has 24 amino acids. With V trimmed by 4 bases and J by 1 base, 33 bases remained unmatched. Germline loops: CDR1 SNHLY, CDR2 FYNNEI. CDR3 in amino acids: CASSVGGTAGPVGTVGTRNTEAFF. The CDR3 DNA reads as TGTGCCAGCAGTGTGGGCGGGACAGCGGGGCCAGTAGGGACAGTGGGAACACGGAACACTGAAGCTTTCTTT.

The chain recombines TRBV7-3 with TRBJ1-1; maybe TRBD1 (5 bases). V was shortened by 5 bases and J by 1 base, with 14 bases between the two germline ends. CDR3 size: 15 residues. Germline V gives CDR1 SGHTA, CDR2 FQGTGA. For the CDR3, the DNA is TGTGCCAGCAGCAACCAGGGACGGGGGAACACTGAAGCTTTCTTT. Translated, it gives CASSNQGRGNTEAFF.

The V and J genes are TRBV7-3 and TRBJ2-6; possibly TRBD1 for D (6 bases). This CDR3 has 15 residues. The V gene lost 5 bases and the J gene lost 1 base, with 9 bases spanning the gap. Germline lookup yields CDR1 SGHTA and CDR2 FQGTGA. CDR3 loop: CASSQDRSGANVLTF. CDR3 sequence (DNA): TGTGCCAGCAGCCAAGACAGGTCTGGGGCCAACGTCCTGACTTTC.

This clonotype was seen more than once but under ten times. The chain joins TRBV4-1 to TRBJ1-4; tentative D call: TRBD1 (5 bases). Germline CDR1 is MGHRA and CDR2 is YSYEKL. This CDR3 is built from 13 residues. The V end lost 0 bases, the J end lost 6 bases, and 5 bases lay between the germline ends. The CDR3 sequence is CASSQETDEKLFF. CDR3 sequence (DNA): TGCGCCAGCAGCCAAGAGACAGATGAAAAACTGTTTTTT.

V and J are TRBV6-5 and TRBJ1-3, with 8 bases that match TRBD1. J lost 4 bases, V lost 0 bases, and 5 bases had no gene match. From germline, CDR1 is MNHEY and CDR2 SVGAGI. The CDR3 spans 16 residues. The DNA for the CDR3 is TGTGCCAGCAGTTACTCGACCAGGGGGCTCGGAAACACCATATATTTT. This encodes CASSYSTRGLGNTIYF.

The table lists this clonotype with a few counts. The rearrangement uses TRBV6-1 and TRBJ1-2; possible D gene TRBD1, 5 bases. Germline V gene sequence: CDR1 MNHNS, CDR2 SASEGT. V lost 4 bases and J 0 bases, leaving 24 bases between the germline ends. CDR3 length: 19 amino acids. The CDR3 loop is CASSAHLFGTKNPNYGYTF. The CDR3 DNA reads TGTGCCAGCAGTGCCCACCTCTTCGGGACGAAAAACCCTAACTATGGCTACACCTTC.

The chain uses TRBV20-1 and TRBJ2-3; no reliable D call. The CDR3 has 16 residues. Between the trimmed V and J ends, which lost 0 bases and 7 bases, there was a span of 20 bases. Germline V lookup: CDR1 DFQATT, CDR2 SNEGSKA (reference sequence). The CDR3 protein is CSARDLSEYPAHTQYF. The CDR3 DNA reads TGCAGTGCTAGAGATCTATCGGAGTATCCGGCCCATACGCAGTATTTT.

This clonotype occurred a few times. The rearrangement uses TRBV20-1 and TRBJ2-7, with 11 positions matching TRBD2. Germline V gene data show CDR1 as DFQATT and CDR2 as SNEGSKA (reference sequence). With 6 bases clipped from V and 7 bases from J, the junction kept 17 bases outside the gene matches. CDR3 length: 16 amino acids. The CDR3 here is CSAPYGLAGGPGEQYF. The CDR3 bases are TGCAGTGCCCCGTATGGACTAGCGGGTGGCCCGGGGGAGCAGTACTTC.

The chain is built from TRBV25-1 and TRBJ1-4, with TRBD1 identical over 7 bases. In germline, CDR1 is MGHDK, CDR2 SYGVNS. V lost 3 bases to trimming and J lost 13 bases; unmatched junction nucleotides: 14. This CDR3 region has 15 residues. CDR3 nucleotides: TGTGCCAGCAGTGAGGATCGACAGGGACGAAAAGGACTGTTTTTT. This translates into CASSEDRQGRKGLFF.

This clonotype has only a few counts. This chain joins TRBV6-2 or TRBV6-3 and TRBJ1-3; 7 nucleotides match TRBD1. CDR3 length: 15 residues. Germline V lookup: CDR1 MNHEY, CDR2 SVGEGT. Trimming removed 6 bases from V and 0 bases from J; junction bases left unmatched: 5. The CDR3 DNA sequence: TGTGCCAGCAGGGACAGGCCCAGCTCTGGAAACACCATATATTTT. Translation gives CASRDRPSSGNTIYF.

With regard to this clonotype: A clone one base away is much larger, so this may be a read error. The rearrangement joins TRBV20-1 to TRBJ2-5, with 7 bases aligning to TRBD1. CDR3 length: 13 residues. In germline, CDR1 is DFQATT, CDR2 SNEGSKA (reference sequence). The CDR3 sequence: CSAADRVQETRYF. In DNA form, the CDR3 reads TGCAGTGCCGCCGACAGGGTACAGGAGACCCGGTACTTC.

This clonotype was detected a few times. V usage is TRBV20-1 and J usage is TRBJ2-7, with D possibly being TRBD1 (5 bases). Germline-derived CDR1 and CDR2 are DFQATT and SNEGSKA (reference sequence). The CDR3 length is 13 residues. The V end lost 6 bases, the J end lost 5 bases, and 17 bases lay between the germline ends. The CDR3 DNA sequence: TGCAGTGCCGCCCAGGACAAAAGGGACGAGCAGTACTTC. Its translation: CSAAQDKRDEQYF.

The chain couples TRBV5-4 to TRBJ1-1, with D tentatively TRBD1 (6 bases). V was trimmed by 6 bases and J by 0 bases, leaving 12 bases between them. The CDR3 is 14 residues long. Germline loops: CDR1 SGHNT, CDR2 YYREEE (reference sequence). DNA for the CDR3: TGTGCCAGCACAAAAGGGGGGATGAACACTGAAGCTTTCTTT. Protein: CASTKGGMNTEAFF. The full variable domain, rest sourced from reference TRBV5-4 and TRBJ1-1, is ETGVTQSPTHLIKTRGQQVTLRCSSQSGHNTVSWYQQALGQGPQFIFQYYREEENGRGNFPPRFSGLQFPNYSSELNVNALELDDSALYLCASTKGGMNTEAFFGQGTRLTVV.